Presented here are 11 T cell receptor beta chains from one specimen sequenced in a study of OX40 agonist ivuxolimab in advanced cancers. The method was immunoSEQ multiplex PCR; TCRdb's version includes in-frame clones alone and lacks a portion of them. The sample has under 110,000 clones, 90% seen once. The sample consisted of CD4+ or CD8+ T cells sorted from blood, taken in a trial of the OX40 agonist ivuxolimab. The receptor set was obtained from an adult with an advanced solid tumor such as melanoma, head and neck, liver or kidney cancer.

This sequence joins TRBV5-4 and TRBJ1-6, with 8 positions matching TRBD1. The CDR3 is made up of 15 amino acids. Germline-derived CDR1 and CDR2 are SGHNT and YYREEE (reference sequence). The V gene end was trimmed by 4 bases and the J gene end by 6 bases; junction bases not matched to a gene: 6. The CDR3 sequence: CASSLRTGFNSPLHF. The CDR3 coding sequence is TGTGCCAGCAGCCTCCGGACAGGGTTTAATTCACCCCTCCACTTT.

This chain joins TRBV4-3 and TRBJ1-5; the D gene is possibly TRBD1 (5 bases). V dropped 0 bases and J dropped 3 bases, with 9 bases sitting between them. The CDR3 totals 15 residues. Germline loops: CDR1 LGHNA, CDR2 YSLEER. Written as DNA, the CDR3 is TGCGCCAGCAGCCAAGACGGGGGGAACAATCAGCCCCAGCATTTT. Encoded protein: CASSQDGGNNQPQHF.

V and J are TRBV11-2 and TRBJ1-6; the match to TRBD1 covers 10 bases. CDR1 and CDR2 from the germline V gene are SGHAT and FQNNGV. This CDR3 comprises 16 residues. V shed 5 bases, J shed 9 bases, and the junction held 10 bases outside the gene matches. The CDR3 sequence: CASSTAGTGVGSPLHF. The CDR3 region has the DNA TGTGCCAGCAGCACCGCGGGGACAGGGGTTGGTTCACCCCTCCACTTT.

The J gene is TRBJ2-1, the V gene TRBV6-7; a possible D gene is TRBD1 (6 bases). TRBV6-7 is given ORF status, its function remaining uncertain. This CDR3 region has 17 residues. V was clipped by 3 bases and J by 5 bases, with 20 bases between them. In DNA, the CDR3 is TGTGCCAGCAGTTATCCCCCTCCCCGGACAGCCAACAATGAGCAGTTCTTC. Its translation: CASSYPPPRTANNEQFF.

CDR3 sequence: CASSQSESGIPGYTF. The CDR3 nucleotides read TGCGCCAGCAGTCAATCGGAATCAGGGATTCCTGGCTACACCTTC. The V gene is TRBV23-1, the J gene TRBJ1-2; D possibly corresponds to TRBD1 (5 bases). TRBV23-1 has ORF status, its function being uncertain. Trimming took off 0 bases at V and 7 bases at J, with 15 bases between the two ends. This CDR3 region has 15 residues.

This rearrangement joins TRBV5-1 to TRBJ2-7; 8 nucleotides agree with TRBD1. From germline, CDR1 is SGHRS and CDR2 YFSETQ. The ends lost 3 bases at V and 2 bases at J; junction bases unmatched: 4. This CDR3 spans 14 amino acids. Here the CDR3 reads CASSWGTGAYEQYF. DNA for the CDR3: TGCGCCAGCAGCTGGGGGACAGGTGCCTACGAGCAGTACTTC.

The chain carries TRBV9 and TRBJ2-7; tentatively, D is TRBD1 or TRBD2 (5 bases each). CDR1 is SGDLS and CDR2 is YYNGEE in the germline V gene. The CDR3 covers 15 residues. With 5 bases removed from V and 3 bases from J, the gap between germline ends came to 18 bases. This CDR3 is CASSLTAGTHYEQYF. For the CDR3, the DNA is TGTGCCAGCAGTCTCACGGCAGGGACGCACTACGAGCAGTACTTC.

The CDR3 region is CASRLGTGGQETQYF. DNA for the CDR3: TGTGCCAGCAGACTCGGGACAGGAGGACAAGAGACCCAGTACTTC. The V call is TRBV7-2, the J call TRBJ2-5; TRBD1 matches at 8 bases. After removal of 6 bases from V and 2 bases from J, the junction contained 8 bases not matched to a gene. Germline CDR1 SGHTA, CDR2 FQGNSA. The CDR3 covers 15 residues.

This chain joins TRBV7-2 and TRBJ2-4; the D is unclear. Germline lookup yields CDR1 SGHTA and CDR2 FQGNSA. Deletions cut 3 bases from V and 2 bases from J, with 11 bases between. CDR3 size: 15 residues. The CDR3 region is CASSFLGSPKNIQYF. The CDR3 bases are TGTGCCAGCAGCTTCCTTGGCAGCCCCAAAAACATTCAGTACTTC.

The rearrangement uses TRBV7-2 and TRBJ2-1; D perhaps matches TRBD2 (5 bases). V lost 5 bases and J lost 5, with 10 bases in between. The CDR3 has 13 amino acids. Germline V gives CDR1 SGHTA, CDR2 FQGNSA. CDR3 DNA: TGTGCCAGCAGCAGGACTGTCCACAATGAGCAGTTCTTC. It translates to CASSRTVHNEQFF. Using reference TRBV7-2 and TRBJ2-1 for the parts outside the CDR3, the full variable domain is GAGVSQSPSNKVTEKGKDVELRCDPISGHTALYWYRQSLGQGLEFLIYFQGNSAPDKSGLPSDRFSAERTGGSVSTLTIQRTQQEDSAVYLCASSRTVHNEQFFGPGTRLTVL.

This clone was detected a few times. The V call is TRBV2, the J call TRBJ1-5, with D perhaps TRBD1 (5 bases). The CDR3 is 14 amino acids. Per germline, CDR1 SNHLY and CDR2 FYNNEI. The germline V and J ends were trimmed by 2 bases and 5 bases, with 10 bases remaining between them. Here the CDR3 DNA reads TGTGCCAGCAGTGAAAGGGGAACCGATCAGCCCCAGCATTTT. It translates to CASSERGTDQPQHF. The full variable domain, rest sourced from reference TRBV2 and TRBJ1-5, is EPEVTQTPSHQVTQMGQEVILRCVPISNHLYFYWYRQILGQKVEFLVSFYNNEISEKSEIFDDQFSVERPDGSNFTLKIRSTKLEDSAMYFCASSERGTDQPQHFGDGTRLSIL.